These 32 T cell receptor beta chains were sequenced from one sample in a study of shared clonotypes between healthy human individuals (dated by TCRdb to between 2020 and 2021). Receptor libraries were prepared by the immunoSEQ multiplex PCR assay. In TCRdb, the immuneACCESS table is reduced to in-frame sequences with V and J assigned. These tables do not hold every clone; where another copy was compared, an unresolved V gene accounts for under half, and the others remain unexplained. For this sample there are some 470,000 clones; less than 80% appear just once. 10% to 15% of the sample belongs to the ten largest clones. Sample: PBMCs. These receptors originate from a middle-aged woman in good health. Some clones in this sample may be carry-over from other donors' samples.

This clone was picked up one time. V and J are TRBV5-1 and TRBJ2-7; unclear D gene. Trimming removed 6 bases from V and 3 bases from J, with 13 bases in between. The CDR3 runs 13 residues. The germline V gene encodes CDR1 SGHRS and CDR2 YFSETQ. The CDR3 here is CASTNGVDYEQYF. The DNA for the CDR3 is TGCGCCAGCACCAATGGGGTGGACTACGAGCAGTACTTC.

This clone was picked up one time. J is TRBJ2-3 and V is TRBV11-3; a possible D gene is TRBD2 (5 bases). The CDR3 covers 15 residues. Trimming left V 1 base short and J 0 bases short, with 8 bases between. CDR1 and CDR2 (germline): SGHNT, YENEEA. The CDR3 reads CASSLGAESTDTQYF. The CDR3, as DNA: TGTGCCAGCAGCTTAGGAGCGGAAAGCACAGATACGCAGTATTTT. The full variable domain, completed using reference TRBV11-3 and TRBJ2-3, is EAGVVQSPRYKIIEKKQPVAFWCNPISGHNTLYWYLQNLGQGPELLIRYENEEAVDDSQLPKDRFSAERLKGVDSTLKIQPAELGDSAVYLCASSLGAESTDTQYFGPGTRLTVL.

This chain joins TRBV9 and TRBJ2-1; 8 nucleotides match TRBD2. The V gene's germline CDR1 is SGDLS and CDR2 YYNGEE. J was trimmed by 7 bases and V by 1 base; bases with no gene match: 4. This CDR3 spans 14 amino acids. The CDR3 sequence: CASSVSGGRNEQFF. The DNA for the CDR3 is TGTGCCAGCAGCGTATCCGGCGGGAGGAATGAGCAGTTCTTC.

The chain is built from TRBV30 and TRBJ2-7; tentatively, D is TRBD2 (6 bases). Germline lookup yields CDR1 GTSNPN and CDR2 SVGIG (reference sequence). V lost 5 bases and J 7 bases, leaving 30 bases between the germline ends. There are 17 residues in the CDR3. CDR3 bases: TGTGCCTGGGCGAGCCTTGGGACGGGAGACGGCCCTCGAGAGCAGTACTTC. Translated, it gives CAWASLGTGDGPREQYF.

V and J are TRBV27 and TRBJ1-5; TRBD1 agrees at 7 bases. Germline V CDR1 and CDR2: MNHEY, SMNVEV (reference sequence). The J segment lost 5 bases and the V segment lost 5 bases, leaving 6 bases of the junction unmatched. The CDR3 length is 14 residues. The CDR3 reads CASSARTGYQPQHF. CDR3 nucleotides: TGTGCCAGCAGTGCCCGGACAGGATATCAGCCCCAGCATTTT.

This chain connects TRBV28 to TRBJ2-7, with 7 positions matching TRBD2. The trim removed 5 bases at V and 0 bases at J, leaving 7 bases unmatched. The CDR3 contains 15 residues. Germline V CDR1 and CDR2: MDHEN, SYDVKM. CDR3 bases: TGTGCCAGCAGTCATCCTAGCGGAGCCTCCTACGAGCAGTACTTC. This translates into CASSHPSGASYEQYF.

Comment on this clone: A read error may be the cause here, since a much bigger clone is one base away. The V gene is TRBV30, the J gene TRBJ2-7, with D tentatively TRBD1 (6 bases). Germline CDR1 reads GTSNPN; CDR2 reads SVGIG (reference sequence). V was pared by 3 bases and J by 2 bases, with 11 bases between. This CDR3 is 13 amino acids long. The CDR3 protein is CAWSKQGAYEQYF. Here the CDR3 DNA reads TGTGCCTGGAGCAAACAGGGTGCCTACGAGCAGTACTTC. Complete variable domain (other parts from reference TRBV30 and TRBJ2-7): SQTIHQWPATLVQPVGSPLSLECTVEGTSNPNLYWYRQAAGRGLQLLFYSVGIGQISSEVPQNLSASRPQDRQFILSSKKLLLSDSGFYLCAWSKQGAYEQYFGPGTRLTVT.

J is TRBJ2-3 and V is TRBV11-2; 14 bases align to TRBD2. This CDR3 spans 18 amino acids. The germline V gene has CDR1 SGHAT and CDR2 FQNNGV. With 0 bases clipped from V and 4 bases from J, the junction kept 6 bases outside the gene matches. Here the CDR3 DNA reads TGTGCCAGCAGCTTAGATTCGGGACTAGCGGGAGTCGCAGATACGCAGTATTTT. Its translation: CASSLDSGLAGVADTQYF.

A note on this clone: This may arise from a read error, as a much more abundant clone is one base away. CDR3 sequence (DNA): TGTGCCAGCAGTTACTCGGACGGGGAGCTGTTTTTT. This translates into CASSYSDGELFF. V usage is TRBV6-5 and J usage is TRBJ2-2, with unresolved D. V lost 0 bases to trimming and J lost 7 bases, with 3 bases between them. CDR1 and CDR2 (germline): MNHEY, SVGAGI. The CDR3 sequence is 12 residues long.

This rearrangement joins TRBV4-2 to TRBJ2-7; D not resolved. V was trimmed by 4 bases and J by 4 bases, leaving 8 bases between them. The germline CDR1 and CDR2 sequences are LGHNA and YNFKEQ. This CDR3 has 12 amino acids. CDR3 DNA: TGTGCCAGCAGCCCAAATCCATACGAGCAGTACTTC. This translates into CASSPNPYEQYF.

The chain joins TRBV5-4 to TRBJ1-2; D ambiguous. The CDR3 is made up of 15 amino acids. Germline-derived CDR1 and CDR2 are SGHNT and YYREEE (reference sequence). Trimming took 4 bases from V and 5 from J, leaving 18 bases between them. DNA for the CDR3: TGTGCCAGCAGCCTGCCGCATGCGGAAAATTATGGCTACACCTTC. It encodes CASSLPHAENYGYTF.

This clone was detected a few times. The V and J genes are TRBV27 and TRBJ1-1, with D maybe TRBD1 (6 bases). The V and J ends lost 5 bases and 5 bases respectively, with 15 bases between them. CDR1 is MNHEY, CDR2 SMNVEV, per germline (reference sequence). This CDR3 region has 14 residues. In DNA form, the CDR3 reads TGTGCCAGCAGTAGGGGGGACCCTGGGACTGAAGCTTTCTTT. Amino acid sequence: CASSRGDPGTEAFF.

Note on this clone: The sample holds other DNA sequences that translate to the same CDR3. This sequence joins TRBV27 and TRBJ2-1, with D unresolved. Germline values: CDR1 MNHEY, CDR2 SMNVEV (reference sequence). Between the trimmed V and J ends, which lost 3 bases and 6 bases, there was a span of 3 bases. This CDR3 has 11 residues. The CDR3 reads CASSLGNEQFF. In nucleotides, the CDR3 is TGTGCCAGCAGTTTGGGCAATGAGCAGTTCTTC.

V and J are TRBV7-3 and TRBJ2-7; TRBD1 is a possible D gene (6 bases). V lost 3 bases and J 3 bases, leaving 9 bases between the germline ends. The germline V gene has CDR1 SGHTA and CDR2 FQGTGA. The length of the CDR3 is 13 residues. This CDR3 reads CASSFRDNYEQYF. CDR3 nucleotides: TGTGCCAGCAGCTTCCGGGACAACTACGAGCAGTACTTC.

V and J are TRBV15 and TRBJ1-2, with a possible D match to TRBD1 (6 bases). CDR3 length equals 14 residues. The germline CDR1 and CDR2 sequences are LNHNV and YYDKDF (reference sequence). The V end lost 5 bases, the J end lost 6 bases, and 16 bases lay between the germline ends. The DNA for the CDR3 is TGTGCCACCAGCCATTCGCGGGGGGCTCATGGCTACACCTTC. Translation: CATSHSRGAHGYTF.

This clone was picked up a small number of times. The chain is built from TRBV28 and TRBJ2-1, with 7 bases matching TRBD2. Germline assignment: CDR1 MDHEN and CDR2 SYDVKM. The CDR3 has 15 amino acids. Trimming cost V 4 bases and J 6 bases; bases outside gene matches: 9. In nucleotides, the CDR3 is TGTGCCAGCAGTTCGCGGGAGACGGTTTTCAATGAGCAGTTCTTC. The encoded protein is CASSSRETVFNEQFF.

This clone showed up just once. The chain has TRBV30 and TRBJ2-5; D might be TRBD2 (8 bases). Trimming cost V 3 bases and J 4 bases, with 21 bases left between them. Germline CDR1 is GTSNPN and CDR2 is SVGIG (reference sequence). This CDR3 has 16 residues. This CDR3 is CAWSEGAAGVGETQYF. The CDR3, as DNA: TGTGCCTGGAGCGAGGGGGCAGCGGGAGTTGGAGAGACCCAGTACTTC. Supplemented by reference TRBV30 and TRBJ2-5, the full variable domain reads SQTIHQWPATLVQPVGSPLSLECTVEGTSNPNLYWYRQAAGRGLQLLFYSVGIGQISSEVPQNLSASRPQDRQFILSSKKLLLSDSGFYLCAWSEGAAGVGETQYFGPGTRLLVL.

This clone was picked up a small number of times. The CDR3, as DNA: TGTGCCAGCAGCGCGACAGGGGCCACCGGGGAGCTGTTTTTT. Translating it yields CASSATGATGELFF. The rearrangement links TRBV9 to TRBJ2-2; 8 bases line up with TRBD1. The V gene's germline CDR1 is SGDLS and CDR2 YYNGEE. This CDR3 spans 14 amino acids. The ends lost 3 bases at V and 4 bases at J; junction bases unmatched: 2.

The chain links TRBV6-4 to TRBJ2-2, with 8 bases aligning to TRBD2. The V segment lost 2 bases and the J segment 7 bases; nucleotides outside the gene matches: 3. Germline CDR1 and CDR2: MRHNA and SNTAGT. The CDR3 has 14 amino acids. This chain's CDR3 is CASSDLAGGGELFF. As DNA, the CDR3 is TGTGCCAGCAGTGACCTAGCGGGCGGCGGGGAGCTGTTTTTT.

The genes are TRBV4-2 and TRBJ1-2, with D perhaps matching TRBD1 (6 bases). Trimming shortened V by 1 base and J by 5 bases, and 17 bases separated the two germline ends. This CDR3 region has 16 residues. The V gene's germline CDR1 is LGHNA and CDR2 YNFKEQ. CDR3 bases: TGTGCCAGCAGCCAAGCAGCTACCGGGACAACTTATGGCTACACCTTC. Amino acids: CASSQAATGTTYGYTF.

The gene calls are TRBV29-1 and TRBJ1-2; TRBD1 matches 8 bases. Germline trimming cut 6 bases from V and 2 bases from J; bases unmatched to any gene: 5. This CDR3 comprises 13 residues. The germline gives CDR1 SQVTM, CDR2 ANQGSEA. As DNA, the CDR3 is TGCAGCGTAGGGACAGGCACCAACTATGGCTACACCTTC. The encoded protein is CSVGTGTNYGYTF.

The chain links TRBV25-1 to TRBJ2-7; no clear D. The germline V and J ends were trimmed by 4 bases and 5 bases, with 12 bases remaining between them. Germline CDR1 reads MGHDK; CDR2 reads SYGVNS. This CDR3 is built from 13 residues. This chain's CDR3 is CASSVPLGNEQYF. CDR3 DNA sequence: TGTGCCAGCAGTGTCCCGCTGGGGAACGAGCAGTACTTC.

This clone was seen at least ten times. This sample also contains other DNA sequences that code for the same CDR3. The J gene is TRBJ2-5, the V gene TRBV30; D unclear. Germline V lookup: CDR1 GTSNPN, CDR2 SVGIG (reference sequence). V was cut by 1 base and J by 5 bases, with 8 bases left in between. This CDR3 is 12 amino acids long. In nucleotides, the CDR3 is TGTGCCTGGAGTGACGGCAGGGAGACCCAGTACTTC. Translated, it gives CAWSDGRETQYF.

V usage is TRBV29-1 and J usage is TRBJ2-2; D might be TRBD1 (6 bases). The CDR3 consists of 16 residues. Germline CDR1 reads SQVTM; CDR2 reads ANQGSEA. The V and J ends lost 5 bases and 5 bases respectively, with 21 bases between them. CDR3 sequence reads: CSVTMGVGGWTGELFF. The CDR3 DNA follows: TGCAGCGTTACTATGGGGGTAGGGGGTTGGACCGGGGAGCTGTTTTTT.

This rearrangement joins TRBV7-2 to TRBJ1-5; no clear D gene. This CDR3 comprises 13 residues. Germline V gene lookup returns CDR1 SGHTA and CDR2 FQGNSA. Trimming pared 0 bases from V and 6 bases from J, leaving 6 bases between. CDR3 amino acids: CASSLAFTQPQHF. Written as DNA, the CDR3 is TGTGCCAGCAGCTTAGCGTTCACTCAGCCCCAGCATTTT.

The chain joins TRBV27 to TRBJ2-1, with a weak D call TRBD2 (6 bases). V was shortened by 1 base and J by 9 bases, with 7 bases between the two germline ends. Germline V gene lookup returns CDR1 MNHEY and CDR2 SMNVEV (reference sequence). This CDR3 comprises 12 residues. CDR3 bases: TGTGCCAGCAGTTTATGGGGAGGTGAGCAGTTCTTC. Protein product: CASSLWGGEQFF.

Regarding this clone: A far more abundant clone sits one base away, making this likely a read error. The V call is TRBV11-3, the J call TRBJ1-1; D gene ambiguous. The CDR3 has 13 residues. Germline V gives CDR1 SGHNT, CDR2 YENEEA. Trimming left V 5 bases short and J 4 bases short, with 11 bases between. CDR3 nucleotide sequence: TGTGCCAGCAGCCCTGACATGAGCACTGAAGCTTTCTTT. It translates to CASSPDMSTEAFF.

This chain links TRBV7-2 with TRBJ1-4; no clear D. The germline V and J ends were trimmed by 5 bases and 5 bases, with 12 bases remaining between them. There are 14 residues in the CDR3. Germline V gene data show CDR1 as SGHTA and CDR2 as FQGNSA. The CDR3 protein is CASSTPGVNEKLFF. Here the CDR3 DNA reads TGTGCCAGCAGCACCCCGGGAGTCAATGAAAAACTGTTTTTT.

There are many counts of this clone. This chain uses TRBV7-2 with TRBJ1-1, with D perhaps TRBD1 (6 bases). The V end was cut by 0 bases, the J end by 5 bases, with 13 bases between. The CDR3 is 15 amino acids. In germline, CDR1 is SGHTA, CDR2 FQGNSA. CDR3 loop: CASSLASRGWTEAFF. The DNA for the CDR3 is TGTGCCAGCAGCTTAGCTTCCAGGGGTTGGACTGAAGCTTTCTTT.

The chain has TRBV28 and TRBJ1-2, with D hard to call. CDR1 is MDHEN and CDR2 is SYDVKM in the germline V gene. The CDR3 consists of 14 residues. With 4 bases removed from V and 4 bases from J, the gap between germline ends came to 13 bases. For the CDR3, the DNA is TGTGCCAGCAGTTACGCATCGGGTGGCTATGGCTACACCTTC. Translation gives CASSYASGGYGYTF.

This clone has a count of ten or more. The V and J genes are TRBV19 and TRBJ2-7, with D perhaps TRBD2 (6 bases). CDR1 and CDR2 from the germline V gene are LNHDA and SQIVND (reference sequence). V shed 3 bases and J shed 3 bases, with 12 bases lying between them. The CDR3 runs to 14 residues. The CDR3 protein is CASSITSRFYEQYF. The CDR3, as DNA: TGTGCCAGTAGTATTACTAGCCGCTTCTACGAGCAGTACTTC. Complete variable domain (other parts from reference TRBV19 and TRBJ2-7): DGGITQSPKYLFRKEGQNVTLSCEQNLNHDAMYWYRQDPGQGLRLIYYSQIVNDFQKGDIAEGYSVSREKKESFPLTVTSAQKNPTAFYLCASSITSRFYEQYFGPGTRLTVT.

This clone has only a few counts. The CDR3 bases are TGTGCCAGCAGCTTGGCCGAGTATCGAGGTACGCAGTATTTT. It translates to CASSLAEYRGTQYF. The V gene is TRBV5-4, the J gene TRBJ2-3; the D is unclear. The CDR3 totals 14 residues. Trimming stripped 0 bases from V and 8 bases from J, with 13 bases between. Germline V lookup: CDR1 SGHNT, CDR2 YYREEE (reference sequence).